What follows are 17 T cell receptor beta chains derived from one specimen sequenced in a study of T-cell reconstitution after alpha-beta-depleted transplantation in children. Unique molecular identifiers tagged the TCRbeta library. TCRdb reprocessed the PCR reads with MiXCR, giving one entry per CDR3 protein. Of 600,000 to 700,000 distinct CDR3 sequences in the sample, around 13% were seen once. Sequences were derived from PBMCs, sampled before TCRalphabeta/CD19-depleted stem cell transplant. These TCRs come from a girl aged 2 to 10 with congenital amegakaryocytic thrombocytopenia, due to receive a stem cell transplant.

This clonotype was observed a handful of times. The chain couples TRBV10-3 to TRBJ2-1, with 10 nucleotides matching TRBD1. The CDR3 consists of 15 residues. Germline V gene lookup returns CDR1 ENHRY and CDR2 SYGVKD. V was clipped by 4 bases and J by 0 bases; unmatched bases: 0. The CDR3 DNA follows: TGTGCCATCAGTGGGACAGGGGGCTCCTACAATGAGCAGTTCTTC. Translating it yields CAISGTGGSYNEQFF.

The chain has TRBV5-1 and TRBJ1-2; no reliable D call. The germline gives CDR1 SGHRS, CDR2 YFSETQ. The CDR3 length is 13 residues. V shed 0 bases and J shed 7 bases, with 10 bases lying between them. CDR3 amino acids: CASSLDGEGGYTF. The CDR3 DNA follows: TGCGCCAGCAGCTTGGATGGTGAGGGTGGCTACACCTTC.

J is TRBJ2-3 and V is TRBV28; possibly TRBD2 for D (5 bases). The V end lost 5 bases, the J end lost 1 base, and 13 bases lay between the germline ends. CDR3 length equals 15 residues. Germline loops: CDR1 MDHEN, CDR2 SYDVKM. The DNA of the CDR3 is TGTGCCAGCAGTCCCGATAGCGAGCGCACAGATACGCAGTATTTT. This codes for CASSPDSERTDTQYF. The variable domain in full, with the rest retrieved from reference TRBV28 and TRBJ2-3, is DVKVTQSSRYLVKRTGEKVFLECVQDMDHENMFWYRQDPGLGLRLIYFSYDVKMKEKGDIPEGYSVSREKKERFSLILESASTNQTSMYLCASSPDSERTDTQYFGPGTRLTVL.

This clonotype occurred many times. The rearrangement links TRBV5-1 to TRBJ2-1; TRBD2 matches 9 bases. Germline values: CDR1 SGHRS, CDR2 YFSETQ. This CDR3 is built from 15 residues. With V trimmed by 5 bases and J by 7 bases, 10 bases remained unmatched. The CDR3 spells CASSGLARGSNEQFF. CDR3 bases: TGCGCCAGCAGTGGACTAGCGCGAGGGTCTAATGAGCAGTTCTTC.

The gene calls are TRBV4-2 and TRBJ2-5, with D uncertain. Per the germline V gene, CDR1 is LGHNA and CDR2 is YNFKEQ. Trimming stripped 0 bases from V and 7 bases from J, with 12 bases between. This CDR3 is 14 amino acids long. CDR3 loop: CASSQEDPQRTQYF. The CDR3 coding sequence is TGTGCCAGCAGCCAAGAGGACCCGCAGAGGACCCAGTACTTC.

The sample holds many counts of this clonotype. The chain employs TRBV12-3 or TRBV12-4 and TRBJ2-1, with D perhaps matching TRBD2 (5 bases). The length of the CDR3 is 12 residues. V was pared by 5 bases and J by 6 bases, with 8 bases between. CDR3 bases: TGTGCCAGCAGTGCCGAGGGCAATGAGCAGTTCTTC. Translating gives CASSAEGNEQFF.

This clonotype was detected only a few times. The gene calls are TRBV5-1 and TRBJ2-1, with TRBD2 matching over 7 bases. This CDR3 is built from 17 residues. CDR1 and CDR2 from the germline V gene are SGHRS and YFSETQ. Germline trimming cut 0 bases from V and 0 bases from J; bases unmatched to any gene: 6. In nucleotides, the CDR3 is TGCGCCAGCAGCTTGGGGAGCGGGGTACCCTCCTACAATGAGCAGTTCTTC. This gives the protein CASSLGSGVPSYNEQFF.

Comment on this clonotype: Sequence at one end of the junction differs from germline and may be a read error. The V call is TRBV20-1, the J call TRBJ2-1; TRBD2 matches 7 bases. This CDR3 has 15 residues. In germline, CDR1 is DFQATT, CDR2 SNEGSKA (reference sequence). The CDR3 spells CSARDPSGTYSEQFF. The DNA for the CDR3 is TGCAGTGCTAGAGATCCTAGCGGAACCTACAGTGAGCAGTTCTTC.

This clonotype was seen many times. This chain uses TRBV4-1 with TRBJ1-1; tentative D call: TRBD1 (5 bases). V was trimmed by 4 bases and J by 5 bases, leaving 17 bases between them. Germline lookup yields CDR1 MGHRA and CDR2 YSYEKL. The CDR3 is 15 amino acids. Written as DNA, the CDR3 is TGCGCCAGCAGCCCCCGAGGGGACTTTGAGACTGAAGCTTTCTTT. Amino acids: CASSPRGDFETEAFF.

This chain joins TRBV7-9 and TRBJ1-1; no clear D gene. Per germline, CDR1 SEHNR and CDR2 FQNEAQ (reference sequence). Trimming cost V 1 base and J 7 bases, with 13 bases left between them. The CDR3 covers 14 residues. CDR3 sequence reads: CASSLEMGRHEAFF. The CDR3 DNA follows: TGTGCCAGCAGCTTAGAGATGGGTCGGCATGAAGCTTTCTTT.

This clonotype was counted ten times or more. DNA of the CDR3: TGTGCCAGCAGACGGGGGACAGTACAAGAGACCCAGTACTTC. As protein: CASRRGTVQETQYF. This chain links TRBV12-3 or TRBV12-4 with TRBJ2-5; a weak D match, TRBD1 (7 bases). Between the trimmed V and J ends, which lost 6 bases and 2 bases, there was a span of 13 bases. This CDR3 is built from 14 residues.

The sample holds many counts of this clonotype. The chain has TRBV5-1 and TRBJ2-3; D may be TRBD1 or TRBD2 (5 bases each). The CDR3 is 17 residues long. Looked up from germline, CDR1 is SGHRS and CDR2 is YFSETQ. Deletions cut 2 bases from V and 2 bases from J, with 18 bases between. CDR3 sequence reads: CASSFVSTGTITDTQYF. The CDR3 region has the DNA TGCGCCAGCAGCTTTGTCTCAACGGGGACCATCACAGATACGCAGTATTTT.

The chain recombines TRBV29-1 with TRBJ2-1, with 8 nucleotides matching TRBD1. Trimming cost V 5 bases and J 9 bases; bases outside gene matches: 9. This CDR3 contains 13 residues. CDR1 and CDR2 (germline): SQVTM, ANQGSEA. CDR3 loop: CSVRDRGFSEQFF. In DNA form, the CDR3 reads TGCAGCGTTCGTGACAGGGGTTTTAGTGAGCAGTTCTTC.

This clonotype has at least ten counts. This rearrangement joins TRBV27 to TRBJ2-1; tentative D call: TRBD2 (6 bases). Trimming stripped 8 bases from V and 4 bases from J, with 15 bases between. The germline V gene encodes CDR1 MNHEY and CDR2 SMNVEV (reference sequence). This CDR3 spans 14 amino acids. The DNA of the CDR3 is TGTGCCAGCTCGAAGGAGGGCCTATACAATGAGCAGTTCTTC. It yields the protein CASSKEGLYNEQFF.

Written as DNA, the CDR3 is TGTGCCAGCAGCGCACGACTAGTGGGGCCCTACAATGAGCAGTTCTTC. It yields the protein CASSARLVGPYNEQFF. The chain employs TRBV7-6 and TRBJ2-1; maybe TRBD2 (6 bases). Germline CDR1 is SGHVS and CDR2 is FNYEAQ. The CDR3 covers 16 residues. V lost 5 bases and J 2 bases, leaving 16 bases between the germline ends. The whole variable domain, remainder taken from reference TRBV7-6 and TRBJ2-1, is GAGVSQSPRYKVTKRGQDVALRCDPISGHVSLYWYRQALGQGPEFLTYFNYEAQQDKSGLPNDRFSAERPEGSISTLTIQRTEQRDSAMYRCASSARLVGPYNEQFFGPGTRLTVL.

A word on this clonotype: A much larger clone differs by one base, so this may be a read error. The J gene is TRBJ2-1, the V gene TRBV5-6; D not certain. Germline values: CDR1 SGHDT, CDR2 YYEEEE. CDR3 length: 12 residues. The CDR3 spells CVSSVTYNEQFF. CDR3 bases: TGTGTCAGCAGCGTTACCTACAATGAGCAGTTCTTC. Filled out from reference TRBV5-6 and TRBJ2-1, the complete variable domain reads DAGVTQSPTHLIKTRGQQVTLRCSPKSGHDTVSWYQQALGQGPQFIFQYYEEEERQRGNFPDRFSGHQFPNYSSELNVNALLLGDSALYLCVSSVTYNEQFFGPGTRLTVL.

The sample holds many counts of this clonotype. For the CDR3, the DNA is TGCAGTGCTAGAGATAAGGTAGCGGTATACAATGAGCAGTTCTTC. Its translation: CSARDKVAVYNEQFF. This rearrangement joins TRBV20-1 to TRBJ2-1, with D maybe TRBD2 (6 bases). This CDR3 is built from 15 residues. Germline V gives CDR1 DFQATT, CDR2 SNEGSKA (reference sequence). V lost 0 bases and J 4 bases, leaving 13 bases between the germline ends.